The 8 T cell receptor beta chains reported below all come from one sample, sequenced in a study of shared clonotypes between healthy human individuals. Using immunoSEQ multiplex PCR, the repertoire was profiled, and TCRdb retains in-frame clones only, with some absent. This table has about 2 million clones, 85% to 95% appearing once. Terminally differentiated effector memory CD45RA+ cells were excluded from the naive CD8 cells, which were CD45RO-negative and positively selected for CCR7. Sequencing was performed on naive CD8+ T cells sorted from blood. The receptors were gathered from a man younger than 35 in good health.

This clone was recorded once. The rearrangement links TRBV2 to TRBJ1-1; possibly TRBD1 for D (5 bases). The CDR3 totals 14 residues. V was trimmed by 1 base and J by 4 bases, leaving 10 bases between them. Germline V gene sequence: CDR1 SNHLY, CDR2 FYNNEI. Here the CDR3 DNA reads TGTGCCAGCAGTGAAGGGGGCGGGTTCACTGAAGCTTTCTTT. Its translation is CASSEGGGFTEAFF. The variable domain in full, with the rest retrieved from reference TRBV2 and TRBJ1-1, is EPEVTQTPSHQVTQMGQEVILRCVPISNHLYFYWYRQILGQKVEFLVSFYNNEISEKSEIFDDQFSVERPDGSNFTLKIRSTKLEDSAMYFCASSEGGGFTEAFFGQGTRLTVV.

This rearrangement joins TRBV19 to TRBJ2-7, with D perhaps given as TRBD1 or TRBD2 (6 bases each). The ends were cut back, 9 bases at V and 5 bases at J, with 20 bases in the middle. This CDR3 region has 14 residues. Germline loops: CDR1 LNHDA, CDR2 SQIVND (reference sequence). As DNA, the CDR3 is TGTGCCAGCACTATCAGGGGCGGGGTCCACGAGCAGTACTTC. It translates to CASTIRGGVHEQYF.

This clone was seen only once. The rearrangement uses TRBV2 and TRBJ1-5; no firm D call. Germline V gene data show CDR1 as SNHLY and CDR2 as FYNNEI. The CDR3 is 12 residues long. Deletions cut 4 bases from V and 4 bases from J, with 5 bases between. The CDR3 spells CASSGVNQPQHF. CDR3 DNA sequence: TGTGCCAGCAGTGGGGTGAATCAGCCCCAGCATTTT.

The chain couples TRBV6-5 to TRBJ2-5, with D unclear. The CDR3 is 15 amino acids. Trimming shortened V by 0 bases and J by 2 bases, and 10 bases separated the two germline ends. Germline V gene lookup returns CDR1 MNHEY and CDR2 SVGAGI. In nucleotides, the CDR3 is TGTGCCAGCAGTTACTCGCTTCGTCAACAAGAGACCCAGTACTTC. As protein: CASSYSLRQQETQYF.

The V gene is TRBV11-2, the J gene TRBJ2-1; 12 nucleotides align to TRBD2. J gave up 4 bases and V 3 bases, and 7 bases lay outside the gene matches. This CDR3 contains 17 residues. Germline CDR1 and CDR2: SGHAT and FQNNGV. CDR3 in DNA: TGTGCCAGCAGCTTTACTCTAGCGGGAGGGGAATACAATGAGCAGTTCTTC. As protein: CASSFTLAGGEYNEQFF. The whole variable domain, remainder taken from reference TRBV11-2 and TRBJ2-1, is EAGVAQSPRYKIIEKRQSVAFWCNPISGHATLYWYQQILGQGPKLLIQFQNNGVVDDSQLPKDRFSAERLKGVDSTLKIQPAKLEDSAVYLCASSFTLAGGEYNEQFFGPGTRLTVL.

The chain has TRBV4-2 and TRBJ2-1; no definite D call. In germline, CDR1 is LGHNA, CDR2 YNFKEQ. The V and J ends lost 0 bases and 0 bases respectively, with 6 bases between them. The CDR3 sequence is 15 residues long. CDR3 nucleotides: TGTGCCAGCAGCCAAGATCCCAGCTCCTACAATGAGCAGTTCTTC. Amino acids: CASSQDPSSYNEQFF.

This rearrangement joins TRBV7-9 to TRBJ2-3; D is unresolved. Germline V gene sequence: CDR1 SEHNR, CDR2 FQNEAQ (reference sequence). V lost 1 base to trimming and J lost 2 bases, with 7 bases between them. The CDR3 totals 14 residues. CDR3 protein: CASSLEALTDTQYF. In DNA form, the CDR3 reads TGTGCCAGCAGCTTAGAAGCGCTCACAGATACGCAGTATTTT. Full variable domain (outside the CDR3, taken from reference TRBV7-9 and TRBJ2-3): DTGVSQNPRHKITKRGQNVTFRCDPISEHNRLYWYRQTLGQGPEFLTYFQNEAQLEKSRLLSDRFSAERPKGSFSTLEIQRTEQGDSAMYLCASSLEALTDTQYFGPGTRLTVL.

The chain couples TRBV4-1 to TRBJ1-1; TRBD1 is a possible D gene (5 bases). The germline V and J ends were trimmed by 0 bases and 7 bases, with 12 bases remaining between them. Germline loops: CDR1 MGHRA, CDR2 YSYEKL. This CDR3 spans 14 amino acids. CDR3 in DNA: TGCGCCAGCAGCCAAGATGGGACGGGTAATGAAGCTTTCTTT. It translates to CASSQDGTGNEAFF.